What follows describes a single TCR beta chain. This clonotype was counted a few times. The antigen this receptor binds is unknown. There are no base qualities to consult, and no much larger clone falls within one base. V loses 1 base of germline sequence and J loses 4 bases, and the interval between the two ends is 8 bases. CDR1 and CDR2 are drawn from the germline V gene: MGHRA, YSYEKL. Including cysteine and phenylalanine, the CDR3 has 15 amino acids. Only CDR3 DNA remains: 45 bases, in frame from the first base. Receptors were amplified or captured by 5' RACE. TCRdb shows the sequencer as Illumina HiSeq 2500. A second roughly 6 to 12 cycle PCR used a sample-barcoded 5' primer and a J-beta primer mix. A unique molecular identifier was introduced onto each TCR beta cDNA molecule by a template-switch 5' adaptor carrying 12 random nucleotides. Each sample yielded at least 2.5 million CDR3-containing paired-end reads. First-strand cDNA was synthesized from all RNA with the Mint cDNA synthesis kit, primed by a TRBC-specific oligonucleotide. Following uracil-DNA glycosylase treatment, a first 18-cycle PCR with universal primers M1SS and BC2_uni_R was performed on all cDNA. In the source study's methods: Each sample was normalized by randomly selecting 1 million high-quality reads, each carrying a distinct molecular identifier. Reads with shared molecular identifiers were discarded instead of being binned into consensus sequences. MiTCR, with a Q25 quality threshold and the strictest error-elimination algorithm, was used for CDR3 identification, clonotype clustering and error correction. A nonparametric unseen species model with Euler transformation was used to estimate a lower bound on total TCR beta diversity. TCRdb took the public reads, trimmed them with fastp at Q25, ran MiXCR for clone calling and kept in-frame beta chains. Rows with one shared CDR3 protein collapse into an entry with the most common genes and DNA. TCRdb, rather than the study authors, made the V and J calls. The sample records about 1.5 million distinct CDR3 sequences, less than 45% of which are singletons. About 4% of the sample belongs to the ten largest clones.

The roughly 42 donors, aged about 6 to 100 years, were systemically healthy Caucasian individuals from Russia. Approximately 9.3 milliliters of peripheral blood were collected from each donor into EDTA-treated Vacutainer tubes. Ficoll-Paque density-gradient centrifugation was used to isolate PBMCs, with at least 6.5 million per sample. Trizol reagent was used to extract total RNA from the PBMCs, yielding at least 5 micrograms per sample. For every donor, flow cytometry on a PBMC aliquot measured the percentage of naive CD45RAhigh/CD27high T cells. The data originate from a study of blood T cells in healthy people across ages (dated by TCRdb to between 2015 and 2016). Context from the whole study: In model experiments, template switching captured roughly one uniquely barcoded TCR beta cDNA molecule for every two T cells. Age-related changes in TCR beta repertoire diversity were measured in the study by deep sequencing normalized with unique cDNA molecular identifiers. Donors were grouped into four age groups: young (average 16 years), middle-aged (roughly 37), aged (about 60) and long-lived (less than 85). To avoid experimental bias, donors of different ages were spread randomly across the sequencing lanes. The study analyzed two additional independent replicas of 1 million unique cDNA reads from the same blood draw for two donors, one aged 18 to 29 and one aged 80 or older.

The investigation overall reported the following: Estimates of total diversity based on one million sequenced T cells were considered lower bounds and underestimates. The CMV infection status of donors was not known, potentially confounding age-related changes in expanded clonotypes. Observed TCR beta diversity per million T cells fell roughly linearly with age, and a significant reduction was already apparent by age around 40. Compared with the aged group, the long-lived group had more naive CD4+ T cells, fewer expanded clones and increased TCR diversity, a pattern suggesting age selection. Observed TCR beta diversity correlated strongly with the percentage of naive T cells measured by flow cytometry. Conclusive comparison of naive and antigen-experienced compartments was prevented by the profiling of bulk unsorted PBMCs.

Sequenced input: blood. This sequence originates from a woman aged 18-29 years in good health. The rearranged chain carries TRBV4-1 and TRBJ2-6, and the D gene may be TRBD2, 5 bases matching. The nucleotides read TGCGCCAGCAGCCAAGGCGGGTCCGGGGCCAACGTCCTGACTTTC. Its product reads: CASSQGGSGANVLTF.